This record covers a single T cell receptor (beta chain). Its antigen remains undetermined. Base qualities were left out, and no much larger clone turns up one base away. Read against the paper, the sample's time point label means: 4 weeks on oral tofacitinib. The treatment or condition label of this sample denotes: oral pan-JAK inhibitor, 5-10 mg twice daily. From alopecia areata patients, peripheral blood was collected along with lesional scalp punch biopsies. PBMCs were isolated by density centrifugation and stained for CD3, CD4 and CD8, after which CD4+ and CD8+ T cells were sorted on a FACSAria. Preparation of the library involved the immunoSEQ multiplex PCR assay. For TCR sequencing, RNA was extracted from every sample and reverse transcribed into cDNA to serve as template. First-strand cDNA was synthesized with SuperScript III using a 2:1 mix of oligo-dT and random hexamers. A synthetic immune receptor repertoire was used to measure amplification bias, and any remaining bias was corrected computationally. The study's own analysis went as follows. Raw reads were preprocessed to remove errors, and CDR3 was defined by IMGT conventions from the conserved cysteine to phenylalanine. Clonality was computed as 1 minus the Shannon entropy, with the entropy normalized by log2 of the number of productive unique TCRs. Scalp TCRbeta sequences were cross-referenced with sorted blood CD4 and CD8 repertoires so that the CD4 or CD8 identity of scalp clones could be inferred. The clones in this table, taken by TCRdb from immuneACCESS, are in-frame only. Not every clone is retained; where verified, under half of the shortfall comes from an unresolved V gene, and the cause of the rest is unknown. The DNA gave D and trimming, while V, J and clone size come from that table. The sample table contains about 210,000 clones; only one count was recorded for roughly 64% of them. The top ten hold about 4% of the sample.

This sample was taken from a study of CD8+ T cells in alopecia areata (dated by TCRdb to about 2018). In terms of the full investigation: Treated patients were enrolled in an open-label pilot trial of oral tofacitinib at 5 to 10 mg twice daily for moderate-to-severe alopecia areata. Tofacitinib was administered for 6 to 18 months, and 6 months of follow-up off drug were then conducted to assess delayed response and recurrence. Disease severity in treated patients was measured with the SALT score, which quantifies the percentage of affected scalp surface area. High-throughput TCRbeta sequencing was used to examine T cell clonal expansion in alopecia areata in both the C3H/HeJ mouse model and human patients. Scalp tissue and sorted CD4+ and CD8+ peripheral blood T cells from patchy and totalis/universalis alopecia areata patients and from healthy controls were covered by human TCRbeta sequencing. Patients on tofacitinib were biopsied at baseline and after 4 and 24 weeks of treatment, and several of the patients also had a later scalp biopsy. Scalp clonality was compared across normal scalp (n=4), patchy alopecia areata scalp (n=8), and alopecia totalis/universalis scalp (n=8). RNA was obtained with the PAXgene miRNA kit for fixed scalp, the miRNeasy kit for PBMCs, and the RNeasy kit for mouse skin. TCRbeta CDR3 regions were amplified by immunoSEQ multiplex PCR with 35 Vbeta forward and 13 Jbeta reverse primers. Paper-wide results and their limitations: TCR sequences shared between patients were less clear than in mice, possibly partly because of HLA diversity in the patient population. Higher clonality and more expanded CD8+ clones were observed in lesional scalp than in normal scalp, particularly in alopecia totalis/universalis, a finding suggestive of antigenic drive. Resident alphabeta T cells in normal human skin are also sequenced, complicating scalp TCR repertoire analysis, unlike mouse skin dominated by gammadelta T cells. Many expanded lesional clones persisted in scalp and blood during tofacitinib treatment, which may partly explain relapse after stopping treatment. Because the treated cohort was small and had only one nonresponder, larger studies are needed to examine links between baseline CD8+ expansion and response. With tofacitinib, both scalp clonality and the number of expanded CD8+ clones among the top 100 scalp clones went down significantly.

Relative to germline, V is 2 bases shorter and J is 8 bases shorter, with 14 bases between their ends. Reading the germline V gene gives CDR1 SGHDT and CDR2 YYEEEE. From cysteine to phenylalanine, the CDR3 is 15 amino acids long. CDR3 DNA is the only sequence kept; it has 45 bases, read in frame from the first base. Recombination connected TRBV5-6 to TRBJ1-6, with the D gene not confidently named. Here the sequenced sample was CD4+ T cells sorted from blood, taken at week 4, from a patient treated with tofacitinib. This clonotype was obtained from a human donor with alopecia areata. The nucleotide sequence reads TGTGCCAGCAGCTTCTCCACACTAGACTATTCACCCCTCCACTTT. Translated, this gives CASSFSTLDYSPLHF.